This T cell receptor beta chain was sequenced in a study of glioma-infiltrating T cells. Whole-study results and caveats: Non-neoplastic patients had below-expected tissue-blood divergence, while all gliomas exceeded expectation. Very few CDR3 sequences were shared between tissue and blood.

Amplification of TCR alpha and beta CDR3 regions from RNA used iRepertoire nested multiplex PCR. For one-step reverse transcription and amplification, roughly 95-400 ng of tissue mRNA or PBMC total RNA was used. TCRdb re-analysed the multiplex PCR reads in MiXCR, keeping a single row per CDR3 protein. In the table there are 90,000 to 100,000 distinct CDR3 sequences, roughly 40% of which are singletons. As for this clonotype: No antigen is known for it.

The receptor comes from a human donor with low-grade glioma or glioblastoma, undergoing nonglioma brain surgery, or in good health (not recorded which). The specimen was glioma tissue, nonneoplastic brain tissue, or PBMCs (not recorded which).

The CDR3 DNA is TGTGCTAGTGGACAACGGGACGGACAAATCTCTGGGGCCAACGTCCTGACTTTC. The encoded protein is CASGQRDGQISGANVLTF. The chain couples TRBV12-5 to TRBJ2-6; TRBD1 or TRBD2 may be the D gene (5 bases each). The V end lost 6 bases, the J end lost 0 bases, and 18 bases lay between the germline ends. CDR1 LGHNT and CDR2 FRNRAP come from the germline V gene. This CDR3 has 18 amino acids.